The present T cell receptor (beta chain) was sequenced within a study of OX40 agonist ivuxolimab in advanced cancers. Study background: Patients undergoing dose escalation presented with hepatocellular carcinoma, melanoma, renal cell or head and neck cancer. A partial response was reached by three patients: one with hepatocellular carcinoma and two with cutaneous melanoma.

Notes on the study in general: Doses of 0.1 to 3.0 mg/kg were accompanied by clonal expansion of CD4+ and CD8+ blood T cells by week 6. Some nonresponders also had low normalized T-cell clonal expansion.

Turning to this clone: Its antigen is not identified.

The CDR3 sequence is 14 residues long. Per the germline V gene, CDR1 is SGHAT and CDR2 is FQNNGV. The V end was cut by 3 bases, the J end by 1 base, with 9 bases between. Method: immunoSEQ multiplex PCR; TCRdb's copy keeps in-frame clones and lacks some. The sample has about 79,000 clones; about 84% are singletons. V is TRBV11-2 and J is TRBJ1-2, with a weak D call TRBD1 (6 bases). Here the sequenced sample was CD4+ or CD8+ T cells sorted from blood, taken in a trial of the OX40 agonist ivuxolimab. This sequence was found in an adult with an advanced solid tumor such as melanoma, head and neck, liver or kidney cancer. CDR3 in DNA: TGTGCCAGCAGCTTGGACAGACTTAACTATGGCTACACCTTC. Translation gives CASSLDRLNYGYTF.